Listed below are T cell receptor beta chains from one sample, sequenced in a study of sequential checkpoint blockade in melanoma. Only in-frame clones appear in the TCRdb table, and some are missing; sequencing was by immunoSEQ multiplex PCR. Of 650 to 800 clones listed, around a fifth are singletons. This specimen consisted of tumor tissue (inferred from file names), obtained from a patient given nivolumab and ipilimumab in sequence. The receptor source for this set is a human donor with melanoma. Each CDR3 is given without its conserved first and last residue.

TRBJ2-2 TRBV11-3 ASSLTGPTGELF
TRBJ2-2 TRBV11-3 ASSPMGRSGYVAGELF
TRBJ1-4 TRBV19 ASKAYRGDEKLF
TRBJ1-1 TRBV29-1 SAPVKTGGIGFTEAF
TRBJ1-4 TRBV15 ATSRDGQGTEKLF
TRBJ1-1 TRBV28 AIIGLKIKAMNTEAF
TRBJ1-4 TRBV11-3 ASSLGGATNEKLF
TRBJ1-5 TRBV9 ASSESEGAWQPQH
TRBJ2-7 TRBV11-3 ASSTIGRGVIPYEQY
TRBJ1-2 TRBV11-1 ASSSPPPVLGYT
TRBJ2-5 TRBV6-8 ASIPDRGRETQY
TRBJ1-4 TRBV19 ASSIGGQGAQNNEKLF
TRBJ2-1 TRBV4-1 ASRRTPLSSYNEQF
TRBJ1-4 TRBV15 ATSGTGATNEKLF
TRBJ2-3 TRBV11-3 ASSSPWGTDTQY
TRBJ1-1 TRBV10-2 ASSESGRGTEAF
TRBJ1-3 TRBV30 AWSVPVGGNSGNTIY
TRBJ1-4 TRBV19 ASRAGLANEKLF
TRBJ1-3 TRBV6-8 ASSQGVTGNTIY
TRBJ2-2 TRBV11-3 ASSSLQGIGELF
TRBJ2-4 TRBV19 ASSPIRGTVRDIQY
TRBJ1-3 TRBV23-1 ASSGASGAGNTIY
TRBJ1-5 TRBV11-3 ASSLGQGDQPQH
TRBJ1-4 TRBV11-3 ASSFPGAENEKLF
TRBJ2-5 TRBV18 ASSHQANQETQY
TRBJ2-5 TRBV9 ASSPGWETQY
TRBJ1-3 TRBV5-1 ASRDGFSGNTIY
TRBJ2-2 TRBV9 ASSGRNTGELF
TRBJ1-1 TRBV6-8 ASSFARVGHTEAF
TRBJ2-6 TRBV22-1 PGSFRGSEQSRANVLT
TRBJ1-2 TRBV10-2 ASSYRGGGGSDGYT
TRBJ1-2 TRBV12-2 ASRFGGSNYGYT
TRBJ1-5 TRBV6-8 ASNPTGREGTHQPQH
TRBJ2-3 TRBV6-8 ASSDVGGRADTQY
TRBJ2-1 TRBV10-2 ASSEGQERYNEQF
TRBJ1-1 TRBV30 ARGGPGGMNTEAF
TRBJ2-1 TRBV14 ASSQREGLWIEQF
TRBJ2-6 TRBV11-3 ASSFAAGGTYSGANVLT
TRBJ2-5 TRBV6-8 ASRGLGEGLQETQY
TRBJ2-1 TRBV19 ASSIDRSGLPSYNEQF
TRBJ2-7 TRBV12-5 ASGWISYEQY
TRBJ1-1 TRBV19 ASSPWSTGREAF
TRBJ2-1 TRBV11-3 ASSPGLSPRNEQF
TRBJ1-2 TRBV12-5 ASGLGSGAGSNYGYT
TRBJ2-7 TRBV9 ASSPTGLAGREQY
TRBJ2-1 TRBV19 ASSILWNEQF